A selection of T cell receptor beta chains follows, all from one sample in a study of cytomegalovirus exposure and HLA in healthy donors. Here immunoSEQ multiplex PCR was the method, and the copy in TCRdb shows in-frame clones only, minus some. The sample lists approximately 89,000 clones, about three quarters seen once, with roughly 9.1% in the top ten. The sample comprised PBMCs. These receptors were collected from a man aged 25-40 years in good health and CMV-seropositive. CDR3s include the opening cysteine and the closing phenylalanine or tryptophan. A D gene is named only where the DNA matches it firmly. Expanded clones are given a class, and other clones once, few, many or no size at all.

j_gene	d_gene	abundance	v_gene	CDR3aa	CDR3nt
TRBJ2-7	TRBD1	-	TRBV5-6	CASSLGRDRVSSYEQYF	TGTGCCAGCAGCTTAGGCCGGGACAGGGTTAGCTCCTACGAGCAGTACTTC
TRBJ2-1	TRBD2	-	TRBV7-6	CASSSTPPVRGGYNEQFF	TGTGCCAGCAGCTCCACCCCACCCGTTCGCGGGGGATACAATGAGCAGTTCTTC
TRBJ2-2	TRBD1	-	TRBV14	CASRRTGGTGELFF	TGTGCCAGCAGAAGGACAGGGGGCACCGGGGAGCTGTTTTTT
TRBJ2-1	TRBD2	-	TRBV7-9	CSSSRKTSGGVSSYNEQFF	TGTTCCAGCAGCCGAAAGACTAGCGGGGGGGTCAGCTCCTACAATGAGCAGTTCTTC
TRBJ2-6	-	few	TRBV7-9	CSSSFAGQFISGANVLTF	TGTTCCAGCAGCTTTGCGGGACAGTTCATTTCTGGGGCCAACGTCCTGACTTTC
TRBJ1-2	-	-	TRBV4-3	CASSQDGGGGLGYTF	TGCGCCAGCAGCCAAGATGGGGGAGGAGGGCTTGGCTACACCTTC
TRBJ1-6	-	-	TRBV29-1	CSVGNNEDSPLHF	TGCAGCGTTGGGAACAACGAGGATTCACCCCTCCACTTT
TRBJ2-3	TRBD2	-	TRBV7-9	CASSLLSGGTDTQYF	TGTGCCAGCAGTTTATTAAGCGGGGGCACAGATACGCAGTATTTT
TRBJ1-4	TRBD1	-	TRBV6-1	CASRDRGSGKLFF	TGTGCCAGCAGGGACAGGGGAAGTGGAAAACTGTTTTTT
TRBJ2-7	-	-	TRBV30	CAWSVGTAKSYEQYF	TGTGCCTGGAGTGTAGGCACAGCAAAATCCTACGAGCAGTACTTC
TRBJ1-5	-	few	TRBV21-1	CASTGQGAGSNQPQHF	TGTGCCAGCACGGGGCAGGGGGCCGGTAGCAATCAGCCCCAGCATTTT
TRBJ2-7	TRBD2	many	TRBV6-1	CASSEGTSGSYEQYF	TGTGCCAGCAGTGAAGGGACTAGCGGCTCCTACGAGCAGTACTTC
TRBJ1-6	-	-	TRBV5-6	CASTLGPGRGQSPLHF	TGTGCCAGCACCCTGGGTCCGGGGAGAGGTCAGTCACCCCTCCACTTT
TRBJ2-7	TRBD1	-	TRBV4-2	CASSHEVGTGSYEQYF	TGTGCCAGCAGCCATGAAGTGGGGACAGGATCCTACGAGCAGTACTTC
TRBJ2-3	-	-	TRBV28	CASSPGATGSDTQYF	TGTGCCAGCAGCCCGGGGGCGACAGGGTCAGATACGCAGTATTTT
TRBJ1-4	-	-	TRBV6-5	CASSYSGGRAEKLFF	TGTGCCAGCAGTTACTCGGGGGGGAGGGCTGAAAAACTGTTTTTT
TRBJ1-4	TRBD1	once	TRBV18	CASSPLGQGGFNEKLFF	TGTGCCAGCTCACCACTGGGACAGGGAGGGTTCAATGAAAAACTGTTTTTT
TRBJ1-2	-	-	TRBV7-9	CSSSLQGPYGYTF	TGTTCCAGCAGCCTACAGGGACCCTATGGCTACACCTTC
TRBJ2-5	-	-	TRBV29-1	CSVPWSGPQETQYF	TGCAGCGTCCCCTGGTCAGGGCCTCAAGAGACCCAGTACTTC
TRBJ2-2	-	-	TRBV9	CAGSGSSGTLTNTGELFF	TGTGCCGGCAGCGGTAGTTCGGGAACACTTACGAACACCGGGGAGCTGTTTTTT
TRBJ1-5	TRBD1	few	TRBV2	CASRGTGGNQPQHF	TGTGCCAGCAGAGGGACAGGGGGCAATCAGCCCCAGCATTTT
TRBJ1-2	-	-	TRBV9	CASSVVGDSLLSGYTF	TGTGCCAGCAGCGTAGTCGGGGACTCCCTACTATCTGGCTACACCTTC
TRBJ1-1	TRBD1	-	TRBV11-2	CASSLDLGRGTEAFF	TGTGCCAGCAGCTTAGATCTGGGCAGGGGGACTGAAGCTTTCTTT
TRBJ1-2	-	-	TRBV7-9	CASSPTSRDLNYGYTF	TGTGCCAGCAGTCCAACCTCCCGAGATCTTAACTATGGCTACACCTTC
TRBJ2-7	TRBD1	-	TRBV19	CASSTHRDSYEQYF	TGTGCCAGTAGTACACACCGGGACAGCTACGAGCAGTACTTC
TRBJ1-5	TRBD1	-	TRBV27	CASKTGGQPQHF	TGTGCCAGCAAGACAGGGGGTCAGCCCCAGCATTTT
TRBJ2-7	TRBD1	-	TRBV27	CASSHPGQPPFEQYF	TGTGCCAGCAGTCACCCGGGACAGCCCCCTTTCGAGCAGTACTTC
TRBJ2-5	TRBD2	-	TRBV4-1	CASSQDPSGGALQETQYF	TGCGCCAGCAGCCAAGACCCTAGCGGGGGGGCGCTGCAAGAGACCCAGTACTTC
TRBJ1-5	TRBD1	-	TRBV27	CASTDRGGHQPQHF	TGTGCCAGCACCGACAGGGGCGGTCATCAGCCCCAGCATTTT
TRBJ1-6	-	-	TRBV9	CASSAAALDGSSYNSPLHF	TGTGCCAGCAGCGCCGCGGCCTTGGACGGGAGCTCCTATAATTCACCCCTCCACTTT
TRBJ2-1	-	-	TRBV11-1	CASSLEGAIHNEQFF	TGTGCCAGCAGCCTAGAAGGGGCTATACACAATGAGCAGTTCTTC
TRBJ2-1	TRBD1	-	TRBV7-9	CSSSFLKLQGQLYNEQFF	TGTTCCAGCAGCTTCCTCAAACTCCAGGGACAGCTCTACAATGAGCAGTTCTTC
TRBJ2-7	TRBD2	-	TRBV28	CASTSGGEPYEQYF	TGTGCCAGCACTAGCGGGGGGGAGCCCTACGAGCAGTACTTC
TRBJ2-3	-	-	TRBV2	CASSGQSTDTQYF	TGTGCCAGCAGTGGACAGAGCACAGATACGCAGTATTTT
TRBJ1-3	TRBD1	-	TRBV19	CASSNTGAGNTIYF	TGTGCCAGTAGTAATACAGGGGCTGGAAACACCATATATTTT
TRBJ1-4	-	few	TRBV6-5	CASSYSRVALTLFF	TGTGCCAGCAGTTACTCCAGGGTGGCTCTGACCTTATTTTTT
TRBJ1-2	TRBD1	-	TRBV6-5	CASRPPGGHGYTF	TGTGCCAGCAGACCCCCAGGGGGCCATGGCTACACCTTC
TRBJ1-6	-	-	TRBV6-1	CASMAQTGVNSPLHF	TGTGCCAGCATGGCTCAGACAGGTGTCAATTCACCCCTCCACTTT
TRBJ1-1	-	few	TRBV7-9	CASSLLAGNTEAFF	TGTGCCAGCAGCTTATTAGCGGGTAACACTGAAGCTTTCTTT
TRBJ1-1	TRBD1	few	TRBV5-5	CASSLSGQGAEKAFF	TGTGCCAGCAGCTTGTCGGGACAGGGGGCCGAAAAAGCTTTCTTT
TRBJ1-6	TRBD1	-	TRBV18	CASSPDRGEYNSPLHF	TGTGCCAGCTCACCTGACAGGGGGGAGTATAATTCACCCCTCCACTTT
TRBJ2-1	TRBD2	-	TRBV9	CASNSGGANEQFF	TGTGCCAGCAATAGCGGGGGGGCGAATGAGCAGTTCTTC
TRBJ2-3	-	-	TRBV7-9	CASSFVQESTDTQYF	TGTGCCAGCAGCTTTGTCCAGGAAAGCACAGATACGCAGTATTTT